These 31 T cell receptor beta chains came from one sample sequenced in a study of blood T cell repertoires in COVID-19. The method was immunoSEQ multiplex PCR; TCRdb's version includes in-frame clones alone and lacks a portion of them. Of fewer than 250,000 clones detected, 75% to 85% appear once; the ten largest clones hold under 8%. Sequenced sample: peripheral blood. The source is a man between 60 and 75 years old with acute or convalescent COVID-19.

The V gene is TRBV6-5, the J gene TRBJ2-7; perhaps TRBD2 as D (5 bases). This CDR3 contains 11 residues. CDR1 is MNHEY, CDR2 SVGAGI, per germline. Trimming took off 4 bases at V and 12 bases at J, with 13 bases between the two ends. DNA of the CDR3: TGTGCCAGCAGTTCGAGGGAGAGAGTGTACTTC. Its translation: CASSSRERVYF.

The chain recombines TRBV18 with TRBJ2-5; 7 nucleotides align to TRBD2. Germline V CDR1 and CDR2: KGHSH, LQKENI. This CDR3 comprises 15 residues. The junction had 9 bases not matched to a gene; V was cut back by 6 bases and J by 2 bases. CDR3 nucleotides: TGTGCCAGCTCCCTCATGTGGGGGGGACAAGAGACCCAGTACTTC. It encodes CASSLMWGGQETQYF.

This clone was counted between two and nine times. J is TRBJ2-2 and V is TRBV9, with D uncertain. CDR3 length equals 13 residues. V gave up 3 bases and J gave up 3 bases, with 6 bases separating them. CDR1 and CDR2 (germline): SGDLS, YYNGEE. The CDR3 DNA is TGTGCCAGCAGCGCCCTCGACACCGGGGAGCTGTTTTTT. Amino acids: CASSALDTGELFF.

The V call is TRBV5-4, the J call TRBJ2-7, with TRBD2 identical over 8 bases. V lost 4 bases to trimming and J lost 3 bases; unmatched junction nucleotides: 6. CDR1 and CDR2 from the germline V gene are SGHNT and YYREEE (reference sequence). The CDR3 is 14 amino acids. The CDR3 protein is CASSPKGTSYEQYF. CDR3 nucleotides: TGTGCCAGCAGCCCAAAAGGGACTAGCTACGAGCAGTACTTC.

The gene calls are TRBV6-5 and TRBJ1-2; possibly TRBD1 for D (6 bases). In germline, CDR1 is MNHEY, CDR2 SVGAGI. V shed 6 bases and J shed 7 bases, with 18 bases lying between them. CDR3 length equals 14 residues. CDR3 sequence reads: CASRKNREDSGYTF. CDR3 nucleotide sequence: TGTGCCAGCAGGAAAAACAGGGAAGATTCTGGCTACACCTTC.

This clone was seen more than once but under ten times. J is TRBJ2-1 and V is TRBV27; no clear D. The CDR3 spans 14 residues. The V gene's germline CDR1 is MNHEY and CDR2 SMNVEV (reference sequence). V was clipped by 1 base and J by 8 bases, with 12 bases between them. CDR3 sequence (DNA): TGTGCCAGCAGTTTATTGGAGACGCTGGATGAGCAGTTCTTC. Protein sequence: CASSLLETLDEQFF.

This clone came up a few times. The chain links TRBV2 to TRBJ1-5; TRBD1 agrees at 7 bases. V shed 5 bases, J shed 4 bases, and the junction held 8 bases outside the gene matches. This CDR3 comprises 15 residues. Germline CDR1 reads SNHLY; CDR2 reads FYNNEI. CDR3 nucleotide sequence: TGTGCCAGCAGTCCCGGGACAGCCCTTAATCAGCCCCAGCATTTT. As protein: CASSPGTALNQPQHF.

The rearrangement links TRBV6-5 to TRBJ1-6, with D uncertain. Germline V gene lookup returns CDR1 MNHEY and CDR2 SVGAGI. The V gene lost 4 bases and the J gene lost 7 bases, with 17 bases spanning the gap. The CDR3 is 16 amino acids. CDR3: CASSFREGSGNSPLHF. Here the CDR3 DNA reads TGTGCCAGCAGTTTCCGGGAGGGATCAGGCAATTCACCCCTCCACTTT.

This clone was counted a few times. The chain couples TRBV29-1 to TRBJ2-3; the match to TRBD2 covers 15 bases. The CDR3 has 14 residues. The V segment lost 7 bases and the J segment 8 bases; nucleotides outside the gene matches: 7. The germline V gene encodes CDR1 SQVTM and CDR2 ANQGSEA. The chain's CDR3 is CSAGLAGGDGTQYF. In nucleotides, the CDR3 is TGCAGCGCGGGACTAGCGGGAGGTGACGGTACGCAGTATTTT.

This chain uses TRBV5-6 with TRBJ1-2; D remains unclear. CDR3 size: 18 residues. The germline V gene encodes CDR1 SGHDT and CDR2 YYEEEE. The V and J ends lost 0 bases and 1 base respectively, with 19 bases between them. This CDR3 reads CASSLESGGSYSNYGYTF. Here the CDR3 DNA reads TGTGCCAGCAGCTTGGAATCCGGCGGATCTTATAGTAACTATGGCTACACCTTC. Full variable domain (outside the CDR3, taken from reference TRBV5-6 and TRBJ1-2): DAGVTQSPTHLIKTRGQQVTLRCSPKSGHDTVSWYQQALGQGPQFIFQYYEEEERQRGNFPDRFSGHQFPNYSSELNVNALLLGDSALYLCASSLESGGSYSNYGYTFGSGTRLTVV.

The CDR3 region has the DNA TGCAGCGTTCAAGTAGGAGCTACCACCATATATTTT. This gives the protein CSVQVGATTIYF. The genes are TRBV29-1 and TRBJ1-3; D is unresolved. V lost 5 bases and J lost 9, with 14 bases in between. The CDR3 has 12 amino acids. The germline gives CDR1 SQVTM, CDR2 ANQGSEA.

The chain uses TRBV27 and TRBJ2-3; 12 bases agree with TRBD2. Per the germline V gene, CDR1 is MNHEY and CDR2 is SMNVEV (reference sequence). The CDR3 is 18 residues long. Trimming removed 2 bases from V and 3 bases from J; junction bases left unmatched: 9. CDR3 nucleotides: TGTGCCAGCAGTTTAGTGACTAGCGGGGGCATGGGGACAGATACGCAGTATTTT. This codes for CASSLVTSGGMGTDTQYF.

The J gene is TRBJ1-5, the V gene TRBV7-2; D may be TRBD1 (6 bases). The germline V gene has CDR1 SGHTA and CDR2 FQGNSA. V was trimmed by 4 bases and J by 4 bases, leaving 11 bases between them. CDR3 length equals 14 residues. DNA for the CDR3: TGTGCCAGCAGCTCGACAGGATGGAATCAGCCCCAGCATTTT. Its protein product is CASSSTGWNQPQHF.

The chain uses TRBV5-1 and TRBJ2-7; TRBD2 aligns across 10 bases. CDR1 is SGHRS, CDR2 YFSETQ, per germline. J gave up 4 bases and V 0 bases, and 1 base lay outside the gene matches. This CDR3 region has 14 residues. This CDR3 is CASSLATSGYEQYF. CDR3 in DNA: TGCGCCAGCAGCTTGGCGACTAGCGGGTACGAGCAGTACTTC.

The CDR3 region is CASSQAVGTLTNEQFF. Here the CDR3 DNA reads TGTGCCAGCAGCCAAGCAGTAGGGACTTTAACAAATGAGCAGTTCTTC. This chain joins TRBV4-2 and TRBJ2-1, with a tentative D call TRBD2 (6 bases). The CDR3 is made up of 16 amino acids. Trimming cost V 1 base and J 7 bases, with 17 bases left between them. Germline lookup yields CDR1 LGHNA and CDR2 YNFKEQ.

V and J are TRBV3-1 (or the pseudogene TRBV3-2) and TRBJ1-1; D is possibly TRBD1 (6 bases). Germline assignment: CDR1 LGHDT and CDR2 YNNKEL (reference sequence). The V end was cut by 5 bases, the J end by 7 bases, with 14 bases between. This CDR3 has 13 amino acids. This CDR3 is CASSFRDINEAFF. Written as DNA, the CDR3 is TGTGCCAGCAGCTTTCGGGACATAAATGAAGCTTTCTTT.

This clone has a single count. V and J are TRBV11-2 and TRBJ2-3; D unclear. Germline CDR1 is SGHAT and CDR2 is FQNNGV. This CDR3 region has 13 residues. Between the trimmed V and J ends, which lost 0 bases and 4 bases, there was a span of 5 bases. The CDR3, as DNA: TGTGCCAGCAGCTTAGATCCATCAGATACGCAGTATTTT. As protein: CASSLDPSDTQYF. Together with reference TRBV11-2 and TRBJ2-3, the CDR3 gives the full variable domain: EAGVAQSPRYKIIEKRQSVAFWCNPISGHATLYWYQQILGQGPKLLIQFQNNGVVDDSQLPKDRFSAERLKGVDSTLKIQPAKLEDSAVYLCASSLDPSDTQYFGPGTRLTVL.

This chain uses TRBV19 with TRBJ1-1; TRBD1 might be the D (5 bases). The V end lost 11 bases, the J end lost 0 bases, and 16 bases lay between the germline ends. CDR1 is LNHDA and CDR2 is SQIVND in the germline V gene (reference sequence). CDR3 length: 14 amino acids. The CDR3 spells CAVHRWGVNTEAFF. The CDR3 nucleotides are TGTGCCGTCCACCGGTGGGGGGTGAACACTGAAGCTTTCTTT.

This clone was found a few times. CDR3 DNA: TGTGCCAGCAGCCGGGGACAGGGGGACCACAATTGGAATGAGCAGTTCTTC. Its translation is CASSRGQGDHNWNEQFF. The J gene is TRBJ2-1, the V gene TRBV3-1 (or the pseudogene TRBV3-2); 11 bases match TRBD1. After removal of 4 bases from V and 7 bases from J, the junction contained 12 bases not matched to a gene. The germline CDR1 and CDR2 sequences are LGHDT and YNNKEL (reference sequence). The CDR3 spans 17 residues.

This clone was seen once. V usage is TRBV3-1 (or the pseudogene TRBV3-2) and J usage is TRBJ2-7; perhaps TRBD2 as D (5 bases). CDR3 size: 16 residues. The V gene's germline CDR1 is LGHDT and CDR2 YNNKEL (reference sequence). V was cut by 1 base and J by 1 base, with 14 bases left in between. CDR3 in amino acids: CASSQAPLGGSYEQYF. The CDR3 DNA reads TGTGCCAGCAGCCAAGCGCCTCTCGGAGGATCCTACGAGCAGTACTTC.

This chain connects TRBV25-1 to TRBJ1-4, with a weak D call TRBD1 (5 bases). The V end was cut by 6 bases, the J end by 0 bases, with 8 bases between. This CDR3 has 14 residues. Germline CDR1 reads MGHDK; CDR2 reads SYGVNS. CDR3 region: CASSRGATNEKLFF. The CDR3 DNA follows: TGTGCCAGCAGCCGGGGGGCAACTAATGAAAAACTGTTTTTT.

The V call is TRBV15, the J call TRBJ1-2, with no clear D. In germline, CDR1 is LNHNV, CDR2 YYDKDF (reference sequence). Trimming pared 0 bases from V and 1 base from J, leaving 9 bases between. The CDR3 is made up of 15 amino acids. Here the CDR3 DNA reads TGTGCCACCAGCAGAGATCGGGTGGATAACTATGGCTACACCTTC. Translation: CATSRDRVDNYGYTF.

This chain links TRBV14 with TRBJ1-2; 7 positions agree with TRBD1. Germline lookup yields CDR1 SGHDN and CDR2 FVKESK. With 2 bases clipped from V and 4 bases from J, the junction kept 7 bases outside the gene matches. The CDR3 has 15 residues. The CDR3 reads CASSQMVTGIYGYTF. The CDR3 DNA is TGTGCCAGCAGCCAAATGGTGACAGGGATCTATGGCTACACCTTC. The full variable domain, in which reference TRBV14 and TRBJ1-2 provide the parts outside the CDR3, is EAGVTQFPSHSVIEKGQTVTLRCDPISGHDNLYWYRRVMGKEIKFLLHFVKESKQDESGMPNNRFLAERTGGTYSTLKVQPAELEDSGVYFCASSQMVTGIYGYTFGSGTRLTVV.

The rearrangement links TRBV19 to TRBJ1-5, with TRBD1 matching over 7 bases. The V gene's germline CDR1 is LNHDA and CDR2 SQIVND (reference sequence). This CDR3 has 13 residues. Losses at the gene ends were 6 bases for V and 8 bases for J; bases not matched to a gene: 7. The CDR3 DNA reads TGTGCCAGTAGCCCCGGGACAGTGGAGCCCCAGCATTTT. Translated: CASSPGTVEPQHF.

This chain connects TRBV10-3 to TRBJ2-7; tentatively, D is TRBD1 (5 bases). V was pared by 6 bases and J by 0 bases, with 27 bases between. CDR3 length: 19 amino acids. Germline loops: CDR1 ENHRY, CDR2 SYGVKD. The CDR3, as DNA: TGTGCCATCAGAACAGGCGGTCGCATTCTGGGAAGCAGCTCCTACGAGCAGTACTTC. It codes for CAIRTGGRILGSSSYEQYF.

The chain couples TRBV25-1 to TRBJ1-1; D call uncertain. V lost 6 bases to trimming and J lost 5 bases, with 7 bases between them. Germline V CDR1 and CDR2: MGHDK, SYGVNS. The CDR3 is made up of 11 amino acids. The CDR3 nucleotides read TGTGCCAGCAGGCGGGAGACTGAAGCTTTCTTT. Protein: CASRRETEAFF.

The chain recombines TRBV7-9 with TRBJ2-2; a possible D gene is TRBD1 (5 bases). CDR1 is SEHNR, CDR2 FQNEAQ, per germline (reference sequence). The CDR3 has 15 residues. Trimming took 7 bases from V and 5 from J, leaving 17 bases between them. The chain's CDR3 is CASTPRGRETGELFF. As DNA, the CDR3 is TGTGCCAGCACCCCAAGGGGCAGGGAAACCGGGGAGCTGTTTTTT.

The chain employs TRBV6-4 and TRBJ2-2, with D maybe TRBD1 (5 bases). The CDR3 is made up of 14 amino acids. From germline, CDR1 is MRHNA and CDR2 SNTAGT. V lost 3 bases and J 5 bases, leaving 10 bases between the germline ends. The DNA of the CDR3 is TGTGCCAGCAGTGAGCAGGGTCCTACCGGGGAGCTGTTTTTT. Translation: CASSEQGPTGELFF.

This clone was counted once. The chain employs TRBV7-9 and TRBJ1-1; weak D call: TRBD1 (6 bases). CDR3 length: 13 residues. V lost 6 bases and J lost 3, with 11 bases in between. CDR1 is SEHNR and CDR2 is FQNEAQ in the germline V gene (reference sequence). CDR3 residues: CASRDRRDTEAFF. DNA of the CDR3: TGTGCCAGCAGGGACAGAAGGGACACTGAAGCTTTCTTT.

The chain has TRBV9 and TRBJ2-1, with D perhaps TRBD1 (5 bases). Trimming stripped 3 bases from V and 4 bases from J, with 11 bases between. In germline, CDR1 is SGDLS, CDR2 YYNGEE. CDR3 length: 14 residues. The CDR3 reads CASSERQTYNEQFF. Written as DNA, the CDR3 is TGTGCCAGCAGCGAGCGACAGACTTACAATGAGCAGTTCTTC.

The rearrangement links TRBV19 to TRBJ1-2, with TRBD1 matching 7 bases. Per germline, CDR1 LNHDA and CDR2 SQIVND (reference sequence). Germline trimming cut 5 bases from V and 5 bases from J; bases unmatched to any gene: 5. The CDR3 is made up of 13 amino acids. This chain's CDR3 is CASSVSTGYGYTF. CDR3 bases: TGTGCCAGTAGTGTCTCGACAGGGTATGGCTACACCTTC.